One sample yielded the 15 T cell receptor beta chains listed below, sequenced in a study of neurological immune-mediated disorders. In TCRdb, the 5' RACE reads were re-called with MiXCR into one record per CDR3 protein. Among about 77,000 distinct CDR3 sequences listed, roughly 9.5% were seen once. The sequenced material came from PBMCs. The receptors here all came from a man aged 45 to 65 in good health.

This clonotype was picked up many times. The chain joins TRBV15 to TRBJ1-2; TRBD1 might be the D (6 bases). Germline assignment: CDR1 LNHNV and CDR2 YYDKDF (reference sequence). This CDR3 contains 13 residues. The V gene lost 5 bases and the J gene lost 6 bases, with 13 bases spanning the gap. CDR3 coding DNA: TGTGCCACCAGCCCGCGGGCAGGGGATGGCTACACCTTC. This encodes CATSPRAGDGYTF. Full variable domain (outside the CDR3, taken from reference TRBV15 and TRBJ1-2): DAMVIQNPRYQVTQFGKPVTLSCSQTLNHNVMYWYQQKSSQAPKLLFHYYDKDFNNEADTPDNFQSRRPNTSFCFLDIRSPGLGDTAMYLCATSPRAGDGYTFGSGTRLTVV.

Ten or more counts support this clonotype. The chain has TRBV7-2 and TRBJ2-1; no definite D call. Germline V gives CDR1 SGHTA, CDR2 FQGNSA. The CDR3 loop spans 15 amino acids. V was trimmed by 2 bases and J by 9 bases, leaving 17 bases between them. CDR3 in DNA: TGTGCCAGCAGCTTAAGAACGCCCCCGGTGAGTGAGCAGTTCTTC. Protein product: CASSLRTPPVSEQFF.

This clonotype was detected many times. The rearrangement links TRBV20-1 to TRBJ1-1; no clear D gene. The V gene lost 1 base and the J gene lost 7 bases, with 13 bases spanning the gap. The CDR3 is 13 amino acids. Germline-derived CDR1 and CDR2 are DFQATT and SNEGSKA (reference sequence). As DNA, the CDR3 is TGCAGTGCTAGAGCAGTTGGTCCCTATGAAGCTTTCTTT. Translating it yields CSARAVGPYEAFF.

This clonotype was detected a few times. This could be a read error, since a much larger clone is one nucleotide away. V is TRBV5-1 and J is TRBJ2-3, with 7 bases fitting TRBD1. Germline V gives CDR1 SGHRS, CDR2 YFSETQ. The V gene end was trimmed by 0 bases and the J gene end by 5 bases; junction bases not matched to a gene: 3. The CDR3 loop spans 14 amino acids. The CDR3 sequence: CASSLGQGVDTQYF. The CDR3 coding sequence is TGCGCCAGCAGCTTGGGACAGGGTGTAGATACGCAGTATTTT.

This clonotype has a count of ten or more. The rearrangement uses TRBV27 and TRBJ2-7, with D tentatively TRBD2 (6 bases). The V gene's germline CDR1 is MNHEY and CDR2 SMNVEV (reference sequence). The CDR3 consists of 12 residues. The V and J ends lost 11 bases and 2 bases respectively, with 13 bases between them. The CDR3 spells CAAPRETYEQYF. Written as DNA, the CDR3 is TGTGCCGCACCCCGGGAGACCTACGAGCAGTACTTC.

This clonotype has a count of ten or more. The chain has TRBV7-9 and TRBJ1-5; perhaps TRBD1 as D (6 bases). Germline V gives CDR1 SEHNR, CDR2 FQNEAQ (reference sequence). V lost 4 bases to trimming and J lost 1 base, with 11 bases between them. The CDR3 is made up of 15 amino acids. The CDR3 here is CASSSDSLSNQPQHF. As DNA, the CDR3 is TGTGCCAGCAGCTCGGACAGTCTGAGCAATCAGCCCCAGCATTTT. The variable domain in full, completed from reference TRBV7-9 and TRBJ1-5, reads DTGVSQNPRHKITKRGQNVTFRCDPISEHNRLYWYRQTLGQGPEFLTYFQNEAQLEKSRLLSDRFSAERPKGSFSTLEIQRTEQGDSAMYLCASSSDSLSNQPQHFGDGTRLSIL.

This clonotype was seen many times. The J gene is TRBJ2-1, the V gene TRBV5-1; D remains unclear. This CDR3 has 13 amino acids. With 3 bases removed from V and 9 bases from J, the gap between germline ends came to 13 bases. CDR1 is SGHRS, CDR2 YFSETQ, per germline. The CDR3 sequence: CASSSLSFGEQFF. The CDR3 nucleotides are TGCGCCAGCAGCTCCCTGAGCTTTGGTGAGCAGTTCTTC.

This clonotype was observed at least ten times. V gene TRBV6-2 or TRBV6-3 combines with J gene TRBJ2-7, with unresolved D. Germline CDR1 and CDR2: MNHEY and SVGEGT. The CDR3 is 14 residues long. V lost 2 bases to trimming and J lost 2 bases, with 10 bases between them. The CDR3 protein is CASSYPGQTYEQYF. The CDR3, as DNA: TGTGCCAGCAGTTACCCCGGGCAGACCTACGAGCAGTACTTC.

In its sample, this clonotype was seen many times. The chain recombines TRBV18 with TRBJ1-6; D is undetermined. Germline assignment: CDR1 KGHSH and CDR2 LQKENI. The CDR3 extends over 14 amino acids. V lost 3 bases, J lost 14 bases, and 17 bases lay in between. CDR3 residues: CASSPNFGTATLHF. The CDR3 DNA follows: TGTGCCAGCTCACCTAACTTCGGTACGGCAACCCTCCACTTT.

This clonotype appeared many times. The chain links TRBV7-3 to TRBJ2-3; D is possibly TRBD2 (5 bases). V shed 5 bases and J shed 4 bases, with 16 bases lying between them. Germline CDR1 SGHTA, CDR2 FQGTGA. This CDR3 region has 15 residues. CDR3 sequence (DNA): TGTGCCAGCAGCCTGACAAGATTCGGGGCAGATACGCAGTATTTT. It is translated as CASSLTRFGADTQYF.

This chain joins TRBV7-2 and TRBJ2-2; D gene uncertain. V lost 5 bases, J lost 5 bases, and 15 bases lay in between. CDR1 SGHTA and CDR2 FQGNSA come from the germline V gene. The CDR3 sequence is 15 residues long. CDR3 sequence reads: CASSPDVGVTGELFF. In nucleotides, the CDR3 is TGTGCCAGCAGCCCAGACGTGGGTGTGACCGGGGAGCTGTTTTTT.

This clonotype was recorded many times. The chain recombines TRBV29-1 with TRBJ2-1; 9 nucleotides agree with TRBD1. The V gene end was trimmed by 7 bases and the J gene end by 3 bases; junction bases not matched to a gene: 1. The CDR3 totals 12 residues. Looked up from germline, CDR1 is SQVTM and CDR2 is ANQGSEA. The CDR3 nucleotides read TGCAGCGGGACAGGGGACTACAATGAGCAGTTCTTC. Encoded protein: CSGTGDYNEQFF.

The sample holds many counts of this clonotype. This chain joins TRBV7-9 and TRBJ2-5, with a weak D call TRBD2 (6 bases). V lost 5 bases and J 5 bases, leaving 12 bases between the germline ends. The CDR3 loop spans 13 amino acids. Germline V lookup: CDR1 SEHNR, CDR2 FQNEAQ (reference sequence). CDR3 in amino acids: CASSPVGRETQYF. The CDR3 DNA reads TGTGCCAGCAGCCCCGTGGGGAGGGAGACCCAGTACTTC.

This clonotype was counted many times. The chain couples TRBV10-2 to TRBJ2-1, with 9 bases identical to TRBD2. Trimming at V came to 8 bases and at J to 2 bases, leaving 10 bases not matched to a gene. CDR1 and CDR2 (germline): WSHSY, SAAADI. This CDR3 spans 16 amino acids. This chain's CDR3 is CASRRPRTSAYNEQFF. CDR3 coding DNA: TGCGCCAGCCGCCGCCCCAGGACTAGCGCCTACAATGAGCAGTTCTTC.

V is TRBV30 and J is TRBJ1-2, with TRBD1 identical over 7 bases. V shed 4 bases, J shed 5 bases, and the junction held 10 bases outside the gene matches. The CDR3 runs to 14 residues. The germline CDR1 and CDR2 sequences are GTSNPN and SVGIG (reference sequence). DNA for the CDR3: TGTGCCTGGACCCTCCTAGGGGGCGCTTATGGCTACACCTTC. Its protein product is CAWTLLGGAYGYTF.